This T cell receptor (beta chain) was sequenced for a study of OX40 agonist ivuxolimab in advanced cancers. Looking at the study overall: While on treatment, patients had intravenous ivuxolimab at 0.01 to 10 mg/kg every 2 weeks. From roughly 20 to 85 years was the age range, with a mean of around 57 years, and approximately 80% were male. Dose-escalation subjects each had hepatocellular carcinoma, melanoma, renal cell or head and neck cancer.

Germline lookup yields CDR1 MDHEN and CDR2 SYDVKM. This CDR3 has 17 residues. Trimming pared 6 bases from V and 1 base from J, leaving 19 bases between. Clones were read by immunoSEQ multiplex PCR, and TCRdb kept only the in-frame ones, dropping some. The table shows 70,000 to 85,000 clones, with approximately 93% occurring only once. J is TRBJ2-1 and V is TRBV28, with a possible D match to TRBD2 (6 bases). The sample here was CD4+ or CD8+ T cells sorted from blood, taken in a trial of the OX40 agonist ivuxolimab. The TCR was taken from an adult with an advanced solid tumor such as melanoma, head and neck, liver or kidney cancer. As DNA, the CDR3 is TGTGCCAGCAGAGCCCCCCTGGCGGGGTGGTCCTACAATGAGCAGTTCTTC. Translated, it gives CASRAPLAGWSYNEQFF.